The next 16 T cell receptor beta chains were all read from a single sample in a study of blood T cell repertoires in COVID-19 (dated by TCRdb to the early 2020s). Libraries came from the immunoSEQ multiplex PCR assay. The immuneACCESS repertoire file appears here via TCRdb, limited to in-frame rearrangements. These files lack a portion of the clones; in checked studies, under half of the deficit traces to unresolved V genes, and the cause of the others is not known. Across this sample there are 300,000 to 350,000 clones, with roughly 87% seen only once. Roughly 2.1% of the sample belongs to the ten largest clones. Material: peripheral blood. These receptors originate from a man aged 18-30 years with active or convalescent COVID-19.

J is TRBJ2-5 and V is TRBV29-1; D possibly corresponds to TRBD1 (6 bases). Germline CDR1 and CDR2: SQVTM and ANQGSEA. Deletions cut 6 bases from V and 2 bases from J, with 16 bases between. The CDR3 loop spans 14 amino acids. The CDR3 here is CSVGPGVRQETQYF. The DNA of the CDR3 is TGCAGCGTCGGACCAGGGGTACGGCAAGAGACCCAGTACTTC.

This chain connects TRBV12-3 or TRBV12-4 to TRBJ2-7; 8 nucleotides line up with TRBD1. V dropped 5 bases and J dropped 5; count of bases not matched to a gene: 5. The CDR3 extends over 13 amino acids. The CDR3 here is CASSLRTGNEQYF. CDR3 sequence (DNA): TGTGCCAGCAGTCTCCGGACAGGGAACGAGCAGTACTTC.

J is TRBJ2-1 and V is TRBV7-3; the D is unclear. Between the trimmed V and J ends, which lost 5 bases and 9 bases, there was a span of 17 bases. Per germline, CDR1 SGHTA and CDR2 FQGTGA. The CDR3 sequence is 14 residues long. The CDR3 spells CASSPHNSLGEQFF. CDR3 DNA sequence: TGTGCCAGCAGCCCACACAATAGCCTCGGTGAGCAGTTCTTC.

This clone was seen once. V is TRBV7-2 and J is TRBJ2-7, with 7 bases lining up with TRBD2. V lost 1 base and J lost 9; bases outside the gene matches: 6. Germline V gene data show CDR1 as SGHTA and CDR2 as FQGNSA. This CDR3 is 13 amino acids long. In nucleotides, the CDR3 is TGTGCCAGCAGCTTAGGGGGGGGGAGTGGGCAGTACTTC. It translates to CASSLGGGSGQYF.

The rearrangement uses TRBV11-2 and TRBJ1-3; a weak D match, TRBD1 (5 bases). V was cut by 1 base and J by 4 bases, with 14 bases left in between. The CDR3 sequence is 16 residues long. The germline V gene has CDR1 SGHAT and CDR2 FQNNGV. The CDR3 nucleotides are TGTGCCAGCAGCTTAGGGGAAGGGGCTCTCGGAAACACCATATATTTT. Residues: CASSLGEGALGNTIYF.

This clone was seen just once. The genes are TRBV7-2 and TRBJ1-2; 8 bases are a match to TRBD1. The CDR3 is 13 amino acids. Germline V gene data show CDR1 as SGHTA and CDR2 as FQGNSA. J gave up 4 bases and V 4 bases, and 2 bases lay outside the gene matches. The CDR3 nucleotides read TGTGCCAGCAGCTCAGGACAGGGCTATGGCTACACCTTC. It yields the protein CASSSGQGYGYTF. Combining the CDR3 with reference TRBV7-2 and TRBJ1-2 gives the whole variable domain GAGVSQSPSNKVTEKGKDVELRCDPISGHTALYWYRQSLGQGLEFLIYFQGNSAPDKSGLPSDRFSAERTGGSVSTLTIQRTQQEDSAVYLCASSSGQGYGYTFGSGTRLTVV.

V usage is TRBV9 and J usage is TRBJ2-1; 9 bases align to TRBD2. This CDR3 contains 18 residues. Germline V lookup: CDR1 SGDLS, CDR2 YYNGEE. The junction had 11 bases not matched to a gene; V was cut back by 4 bases and J by 0 bases. In DNA form, the CDR3 reads TGTGCCAGCAGCCCCCGTGGGACTAGCTCCAGCTCCTACAATGAGCAGTTCTTC. Translation: CASSPRGTSSSSYNEQFF.

The chain carries TRBV28 and TRBJ1-5; 7 nucleotides match TRBD1. Looked up from germline, CDR1 is MDHEN and CDR2 is SYDVKM. V lost 1 base and J lost 9; bases outside the gene matches: 9. This CDR3 comprises 15 residues. CDR3 in amino acids: CASSLSPGGRLPQHF. The CDR3 bases are TGTGCCAGCAGTTTATCCCCAGGGGGTCGCTTGCCCCAGCATTTT. The full variable domain, in which reference TRBV28 and TRBJ1-5 provide the parts outside the CDR3, is DVKVTQSSRYLVKRTGEKVFLECVQDMDHENMFWYRQDPGLGLRLIYFSYDVKMKEKGDIPEGYSVSREKKERFSLILESASTNQTSMYLCASSLSPGGRLPQHFGDGTRLSIL.

The V and J genes are TRBV18 and TRBJ1-2; TRBD1 is a possible D gene (5 bases). V dropped 3 bases and J dropped 2 bases, with 13 bases sitting between them. Germline values: CDR1 KGHSH, CDR2 LQKENI. The CDR3 contains 15 residues. CDR3 nucleotides: TGTGCCAGCTCACCCGGGGGACGGAAGAACTATGGCTACACCTTC. Protein product: CASSPGGRKNYGYTF.

The chain employs TRBV12-5 and TRBJ1-4; D remains unclear. The CDR3 sequence is 14 residues long. CDR1 and CDR2 from the germline V gene are LGHNT and FRNRAP. V lost 7 bases to trimming and J lost 3 bases, with 12 bases between them. This CDR3 is CASALDTANEKLFF. CDR3 bases: TGTGCTAGTGCCTTAGATACGGCTAATGAAAAACTGTTTTTT.

The genes are TRBV27 and TRBJ1-5; D perhaps matches TRBD1 (5 bases). Germline V gives CDR1 MNHEY, CDR2 SMNVEV (reference sequence). This CDR3 spans 13 amino acids. V lost 4 bases and J lost 6, with 10 bases in between. The CDR3 region has the DNA TGTGCCAGCAGTTCAGGGTCAGGTCAGCCCCAGCATTTT. Protein product: CASSSGSGQPQHF.

The chain couples TRBV15 to TRBJ2-1, with 12 bases that match TRBD2. Germline V CDR1 and CDR2: LNHNV, YYDKDF (reference sequence). The CDR3 spans 20 residues. The junction had 9 bases not matched to a gene; V was cut back by 0 bases and J by 0 bases. CDR3 sequence reads: CATSREDGLAGRSSYNEQFF. The DNA for the CDR3 is TGTGCCACCAGCAGAGAAGACGGACTAGCGGGGCGAAGCTCCTACAATGAGCAGTTCTTC.

The chain links TRBV14 to TRBJ2-3; 11 positions match TRBD2. The germline V gene encodes CDR1 SGHDN and CDR2 FVKESK. The CDR3 has 16 amino acids. With V trimmed by 1 base and J by 1 base, 1 base remained unmatched. CDR3 sequence reads: CASSQGLAGRTDTQYF. The CDR3 nucleotides are TGTGCCAGCAGCCAAGGACTAGCGGGGCGCACAGATACGCAGTATTTT.

V is TRBV12-5 and J is TRBJ2-2; D is possibly TRBD2 (6 bases). The V gene's germline CDR1 is LGHNT and CDR2 FRNRAP. Trimming shortened V by 0 bases and J by 7 bases, and 21 bases separated the two germline ends. This CDR3 has 18 amino acids. DNA for the CDR3: TGTGCTAGTGGTTTGGTACTATCTTTGGCTGGAGGGCACGGGGAGCTGTTTTTT. Translated, it gives CASGLVLSLAGGHGELFF.

This chain joins TRBV6-1 and TRBJ2-1; 9 nucleotides align to TRBD2. Germline CDR1 reads MNHNS; CDR2 reads SASEGT. V lost 3 bases, J lost 2 bases, and 2 bases stayed unmatched. The CDR3 is 15 amino acids. Here the CDR3 reads CASSDSGSAYNEQFF. CDR3 sequence (DNA): TGTGCCAGCAGTGATAGCGGGAGCGCCTACAATGAGCAGTTCTTC.

The chain is built from TRBV6-4 and TRBJ2-1, with D possibly TRBD1 on 5 matching bases. CDR3 length: 14 amino acids. CDR1 is MRHNA, CDR2 SNTAGT, per germline. V lost 6 bases and J lost 8, with 17 bases in between. The CDR3 coding sequence is TGTGCCAGCAGCGGACACCCTAAATGGGATGAGCAGTTCTTC. This codes for CASSGHPKWDEQFF.